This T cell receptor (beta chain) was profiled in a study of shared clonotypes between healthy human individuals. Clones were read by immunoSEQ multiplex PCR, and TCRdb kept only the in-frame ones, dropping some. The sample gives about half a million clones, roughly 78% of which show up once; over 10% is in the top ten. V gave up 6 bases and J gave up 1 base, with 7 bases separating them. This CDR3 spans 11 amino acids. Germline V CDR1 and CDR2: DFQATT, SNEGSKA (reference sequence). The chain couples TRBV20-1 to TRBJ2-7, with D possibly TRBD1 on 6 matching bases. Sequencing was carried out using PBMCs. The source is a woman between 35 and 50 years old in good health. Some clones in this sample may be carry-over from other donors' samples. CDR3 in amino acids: CSADRSYEQYF. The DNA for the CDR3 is TGCAGTGCAGACAGGTCCTACGAGCAGTACTTC.